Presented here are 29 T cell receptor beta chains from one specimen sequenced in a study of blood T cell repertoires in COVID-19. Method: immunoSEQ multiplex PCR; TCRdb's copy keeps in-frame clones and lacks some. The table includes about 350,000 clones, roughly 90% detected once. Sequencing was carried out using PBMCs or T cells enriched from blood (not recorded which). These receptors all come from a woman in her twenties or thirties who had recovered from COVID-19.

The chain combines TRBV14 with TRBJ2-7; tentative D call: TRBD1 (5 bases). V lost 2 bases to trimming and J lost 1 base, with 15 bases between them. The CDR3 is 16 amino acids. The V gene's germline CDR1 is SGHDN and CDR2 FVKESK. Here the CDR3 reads CASSQRQHYLSYEQYF. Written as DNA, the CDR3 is TGTGCCAGCAGCCAAAGACAGCACTACTTATCCTACGAGCAGTACTTC.

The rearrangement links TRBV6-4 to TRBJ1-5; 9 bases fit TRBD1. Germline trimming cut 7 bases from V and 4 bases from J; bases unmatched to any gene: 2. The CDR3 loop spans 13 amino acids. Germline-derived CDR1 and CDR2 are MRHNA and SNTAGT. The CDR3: CASTGQGNQPQHF. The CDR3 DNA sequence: TGTGCCAGCACAGGACAGGGGAATCAGCCCCAGCATTTT.

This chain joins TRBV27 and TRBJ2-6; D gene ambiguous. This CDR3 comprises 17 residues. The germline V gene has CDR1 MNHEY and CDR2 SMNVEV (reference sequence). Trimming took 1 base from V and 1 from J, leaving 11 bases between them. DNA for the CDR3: TGTGCCAGCAGTTTATGGGCAGCCCCGTCTGGGGCCAACGTCCTGACTTTC. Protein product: CASSLWAAPSGANVLTF.

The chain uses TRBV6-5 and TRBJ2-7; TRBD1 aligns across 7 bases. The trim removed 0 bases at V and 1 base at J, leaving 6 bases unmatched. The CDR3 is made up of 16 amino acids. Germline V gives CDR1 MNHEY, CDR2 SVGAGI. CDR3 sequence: CASSYSSAGGSYEQYF. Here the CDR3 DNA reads TGTGCCAGCAGTTACTCGTCCGCAGGGGGTTCCTACGAGCAGTACTTC.

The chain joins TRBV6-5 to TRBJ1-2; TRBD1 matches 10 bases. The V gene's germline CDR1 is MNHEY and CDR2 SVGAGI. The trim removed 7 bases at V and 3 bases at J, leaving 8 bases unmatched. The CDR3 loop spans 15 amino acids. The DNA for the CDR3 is TGTGCCAGCACCGAGGGACAGGGGACCGACTATGGCTACACCTTC. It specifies CASTEGQGTDYGYTF.

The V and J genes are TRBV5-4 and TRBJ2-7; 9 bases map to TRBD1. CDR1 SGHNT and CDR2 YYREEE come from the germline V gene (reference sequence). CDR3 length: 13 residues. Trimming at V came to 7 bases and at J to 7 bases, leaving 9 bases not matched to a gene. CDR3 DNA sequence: TGTGCCAGCCTCTCGGACAGGGGTGGGGAGCAGTACTTC. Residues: CASLSDRGGEQYF.

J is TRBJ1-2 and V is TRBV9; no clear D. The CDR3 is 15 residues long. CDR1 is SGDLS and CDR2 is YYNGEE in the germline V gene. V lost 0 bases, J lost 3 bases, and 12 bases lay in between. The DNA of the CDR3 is TGTGCCAGCAGCGTAGCGTCGGGAAAGTACTATGGCTACACCTTC. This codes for CASSVASGKYYGYTF.

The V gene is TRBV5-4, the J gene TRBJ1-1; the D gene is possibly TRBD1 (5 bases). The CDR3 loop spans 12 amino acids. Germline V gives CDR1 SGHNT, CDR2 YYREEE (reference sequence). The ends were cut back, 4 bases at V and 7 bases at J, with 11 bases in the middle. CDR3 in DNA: TGTGCCAGCAGCGCCGGGGGTAGTGAAGCTTTCTTT. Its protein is CASSAGGSEAFF.

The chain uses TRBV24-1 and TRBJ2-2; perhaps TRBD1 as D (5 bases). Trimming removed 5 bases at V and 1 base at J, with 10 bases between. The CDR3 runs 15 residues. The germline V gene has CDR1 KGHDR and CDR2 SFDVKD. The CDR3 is CATSAQGLNTGELFF. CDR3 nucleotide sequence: TGTGCCACCAGTGCCCAGGGCCTGAACACCGGGGAGCTGTTTTTT.

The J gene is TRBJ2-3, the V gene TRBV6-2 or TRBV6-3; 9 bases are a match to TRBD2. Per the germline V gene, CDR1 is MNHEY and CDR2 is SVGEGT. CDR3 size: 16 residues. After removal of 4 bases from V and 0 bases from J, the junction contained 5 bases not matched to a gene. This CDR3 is CASSSSSGTSTDTQYF. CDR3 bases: TGTGCCAGCAGTTCTTCTAGCGGGACTAGCACAGATACGCAGTATTTT.

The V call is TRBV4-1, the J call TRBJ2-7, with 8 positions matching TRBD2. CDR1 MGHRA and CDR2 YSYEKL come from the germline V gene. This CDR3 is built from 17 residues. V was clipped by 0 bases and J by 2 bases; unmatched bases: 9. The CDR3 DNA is TGCGCCAGCAGCCAAGATCTGGGGACTAGGGGAACCTACGAGCAGTACTTC. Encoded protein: CASSQDLGTRGTYEQYF.

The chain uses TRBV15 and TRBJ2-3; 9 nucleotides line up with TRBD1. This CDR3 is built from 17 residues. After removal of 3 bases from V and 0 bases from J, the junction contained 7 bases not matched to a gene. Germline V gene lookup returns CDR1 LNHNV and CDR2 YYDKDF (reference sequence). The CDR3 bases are TGTGCCACCAGCAGGACAGGGACAGGGACTAGCACAGATACGCAGTATTTT. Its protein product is CATSRTGTGTSTDTQYF.

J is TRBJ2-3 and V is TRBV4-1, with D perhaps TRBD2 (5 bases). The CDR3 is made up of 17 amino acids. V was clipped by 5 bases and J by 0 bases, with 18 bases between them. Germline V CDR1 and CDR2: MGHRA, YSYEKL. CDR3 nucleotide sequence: TGCGCCAGCAGCTTTCCCCCCTACCGGACTAGCACAGATACGCAGTATTTT. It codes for CASSFPPYRTSTDTQYF.

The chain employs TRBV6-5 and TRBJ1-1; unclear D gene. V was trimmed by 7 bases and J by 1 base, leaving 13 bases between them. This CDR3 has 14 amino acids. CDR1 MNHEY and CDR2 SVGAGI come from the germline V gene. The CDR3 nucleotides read TGTGCCAGCAAGGGAGGTGTCTCGAACACTGAAGCTTTCTTT. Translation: CASKGGVSNTEAFF.

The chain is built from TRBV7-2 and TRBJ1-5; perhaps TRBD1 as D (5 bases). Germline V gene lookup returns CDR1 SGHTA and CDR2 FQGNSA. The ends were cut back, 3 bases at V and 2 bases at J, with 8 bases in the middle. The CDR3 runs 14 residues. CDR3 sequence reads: CASSLTVGNQPQHF. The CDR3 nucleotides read TGTGCCAGCAGCTTGACAGTTGGCAATCAGCCCCAGCATTTT. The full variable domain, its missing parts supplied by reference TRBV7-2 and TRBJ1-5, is GAGVSQSPSNKVTEKGKDVELRCDPISGHTALYWYRQSLGQGLEFLIYFQGNSAPDKSGLPSDRFSAERTGGSVSTLTIQRTQQEDSAVYLCASSLTVGNQPQHFGDGTRLSIL.

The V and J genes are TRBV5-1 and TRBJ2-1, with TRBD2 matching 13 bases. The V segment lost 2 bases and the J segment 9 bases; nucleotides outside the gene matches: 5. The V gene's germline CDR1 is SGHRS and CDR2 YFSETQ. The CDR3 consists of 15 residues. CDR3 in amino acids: CASSLGLAGVSEQFF. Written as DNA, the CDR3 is TGCGCCAGCAGCTTAGGACTAGCGGGAGTCTCTGAGCAGTTCTTC.

This CDR3 is CASSISGRETQYF. The CDR3 nucleotides read TGTGCCAGCAGCATTAGCGGACGGGAGACCCAGTACTTC. The genes are TRBV7-3 and TRBJ2-5, with D maybe TRBD2 (6 bases). CDR3 length: 13 amino acids. Trimming took off 5 bases at V and 5 bases at J, with 12 bases between the two ends. CDR1 SGHTA and CDR2 FQGTGA come from the germline V gene.

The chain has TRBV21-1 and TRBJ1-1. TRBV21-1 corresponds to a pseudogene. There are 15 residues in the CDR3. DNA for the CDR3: TGTGCCAGCAGCGGCTGCGGGAAGGAGAACACTGAAGCTTTCTTT. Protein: CASSGCGKENTEAFF.

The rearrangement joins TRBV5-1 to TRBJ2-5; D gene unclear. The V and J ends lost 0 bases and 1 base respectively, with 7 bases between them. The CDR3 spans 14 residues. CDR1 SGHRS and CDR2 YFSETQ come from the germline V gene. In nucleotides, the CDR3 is TGCGCCAGCAGCTTGGCTGGCCGCCAAGAGACCCAGTACTTC. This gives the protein CASSLAGRQETQYF.

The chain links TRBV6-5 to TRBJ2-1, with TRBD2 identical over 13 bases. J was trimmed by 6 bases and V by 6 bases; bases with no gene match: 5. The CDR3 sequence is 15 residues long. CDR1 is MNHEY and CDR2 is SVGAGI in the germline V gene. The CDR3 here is CASRIGLAGANEQFF. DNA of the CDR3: TGTGCCAGCAGGATAGGACTAGCGGGAGCCAATGAGCAGTTCTTC.

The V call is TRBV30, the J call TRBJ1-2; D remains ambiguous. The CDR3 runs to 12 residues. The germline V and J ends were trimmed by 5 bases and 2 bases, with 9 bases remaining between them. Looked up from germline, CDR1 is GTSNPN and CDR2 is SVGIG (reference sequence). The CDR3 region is CAWRSYNYGYTF. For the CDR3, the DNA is TGTGCCTGGCGGAGTTACAACTATGGCTACACCTTC.

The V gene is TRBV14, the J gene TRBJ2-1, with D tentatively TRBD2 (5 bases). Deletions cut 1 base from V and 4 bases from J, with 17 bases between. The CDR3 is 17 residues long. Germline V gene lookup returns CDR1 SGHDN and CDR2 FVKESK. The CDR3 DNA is TGTGCCAGCAGCCAAGGAGGTTGGGGAGCGGTGTACAATGAGCAGTTCTTC. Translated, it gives CASSQGGWGAVYNEQFF.

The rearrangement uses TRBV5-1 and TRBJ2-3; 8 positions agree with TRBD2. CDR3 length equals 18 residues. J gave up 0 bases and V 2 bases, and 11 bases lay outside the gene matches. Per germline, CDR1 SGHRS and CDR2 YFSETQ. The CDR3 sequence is CASSFIGGGPFSTDTQYF. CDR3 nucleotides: TGCGCCAGCAGCTTTATCGGCGGGGGGCCCTTTAGCACAGATACGCAGTATTTT.

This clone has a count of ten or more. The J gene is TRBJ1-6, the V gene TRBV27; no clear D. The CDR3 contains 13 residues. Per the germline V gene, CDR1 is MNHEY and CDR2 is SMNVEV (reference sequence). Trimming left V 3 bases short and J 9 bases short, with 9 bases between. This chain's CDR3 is CASSFPGLSPLHF. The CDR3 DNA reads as TGTGCCAGCAGTTTCCCAGGCCTTTCACCCCTCCACTTT.

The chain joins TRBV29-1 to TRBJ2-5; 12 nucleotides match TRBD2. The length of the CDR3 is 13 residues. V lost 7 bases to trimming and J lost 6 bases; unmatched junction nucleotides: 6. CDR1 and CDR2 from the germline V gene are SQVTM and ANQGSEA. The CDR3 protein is CSARLAGVKTQYF. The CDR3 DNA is TGCAGCGCCCGACTAGCGGGGGTTAAGACCCAGTACTTC. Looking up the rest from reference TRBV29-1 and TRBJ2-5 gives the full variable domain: SAVISQKPSRDICQRGTSLTIQCQVDSQVTMMFWYRQQPGQSLTLIATANQGSEATYESGFVIDKFPISRPNLTFSTLTVSNMSPEDSSIYLCSARLAGVKTQYFGPGTRLLVL.

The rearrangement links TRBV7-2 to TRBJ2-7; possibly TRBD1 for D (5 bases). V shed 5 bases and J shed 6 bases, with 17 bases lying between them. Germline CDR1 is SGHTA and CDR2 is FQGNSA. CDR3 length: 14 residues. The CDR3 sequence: CASSPRSGWVEQYF. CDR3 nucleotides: TGTGCCAGCAGCCCCCGGTCAGGGTGGGTCGAGCAGTACTTC.

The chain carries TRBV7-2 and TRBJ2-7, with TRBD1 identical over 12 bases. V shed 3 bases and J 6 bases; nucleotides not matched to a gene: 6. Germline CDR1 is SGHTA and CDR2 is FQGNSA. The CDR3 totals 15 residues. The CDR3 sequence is CASSFRDRGLFEQYF. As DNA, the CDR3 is TGTGCCAGCAGCTTCCGGGACAGGGGGCTCTTCGAGCAGTACTTC.

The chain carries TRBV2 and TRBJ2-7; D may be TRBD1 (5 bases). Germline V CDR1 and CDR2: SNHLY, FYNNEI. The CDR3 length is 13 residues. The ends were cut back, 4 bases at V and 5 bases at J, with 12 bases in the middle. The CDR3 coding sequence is TGTGCCAGCAGTGTGACAGTTATGAACGAGCAGTACTTC. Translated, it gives CASSVTVMNEQYF.

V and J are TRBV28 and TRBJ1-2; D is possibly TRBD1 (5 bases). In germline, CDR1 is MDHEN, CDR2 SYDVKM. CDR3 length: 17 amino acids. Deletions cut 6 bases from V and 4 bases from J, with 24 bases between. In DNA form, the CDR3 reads TGTGCCAGCAGCGGAGGGGCAAACCCTGGGGGTCTCTATGGCTACACCTTC. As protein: CASSGGANPGGLYGYTF.